One sample yielded the 12 T cell receptor beta chains listed below, sequenced in a study of cytomegalovirus exposure and HLA in healthy donors. Use of 60 Vbeta and 13 Jbeta primers characterized the PCR. The assay was immunoSEQ multiplex PCR, and TCRdb's table has in-frame clones only and misses some. The sample contains fewer than 150,000 clones, about 74% of which appear only once. The sequencing sample was made of PBMCs. The receptor set was obtained from a woman aged 50 to 65 in good health and CMV-seropositive.

CDR3 nucleotides: TGTGCCAGCAGCGCGAGAGGACAGACGGCTTCACCCCTCCACTTT. It translates to CASSARGQTASPLHF. The rearrangement links TRBV5-4 to TRBJ1-6; tentatively, D is TRBD1 (6 bases). The CDR3 contains 15 residues. Trimming removed 4 bases at V and 9 bases at J, with 17 bases between. Germline CDR1 and CDR2: SGHNT and YYREEE (reference sequence).

This clone was detected only once. The chain uses TRBV15 and TRBJ2-7; D is possibly TRBD2 (5 bases). The CDR3 extends over 15 amino acids. V was trimmed by 1 base and J by 6 bases, leaving 16 bases between them. Germline-derived CDR1 and CDR2 are LNHNV and YYDKDF (reference sequence). Written as DNA, the CDR3 is TGTGCCACCAGCAGAGGGACGGGGAGAGCGGTCGAGCAGTACTTC. Protein product: CATSRGTGRAVEQYF. Drawing the rest from reference TRBV15 and TRBJ2-7, the complete variable domain is DAMVIQNPRYQVTQFGKPVTLSCSQTLNHNVMYWYQQKSSQAPKLLFHYYDKDFNNEADTPDNFQSRRPNTSFCFLDIRSPGLGDTAMYLCATSRGTGRAVEQYFGPGTRLTVT.

The rearrangement uses TRBV6-6 and TRBJ1-3, with a possible D match to TRBD1 (5 bases). Germline V gives CDR1 MNHNY, CDR2 SVGAGI (reference sequence). V lost 6 bases and J 0 bases, leaving 15 bases between the germline ends. CDR3 length: 16 residues. The CDR3: CASSQVGLTSGNTIYF. The CDR3 coding sequence is TGTGCCAGCAGCCAGGTGGGGCTCACCTCTGGAAACACCATATATTTT.

This rearrangement joins TRBV5-1 to TRBJ1-3, with unresolved D. The germline CDR1 and CDR2 sequences are SGHRS and YFSETQ. Deletions cut 0 bases from V and 0 bases from J, with 4 bases between. This CDR3 spans 14 amino acids. The DNA of the CDR3 is TGCGCCAGCAGCTTGGAAGCCTCTGGAAACACCATATATTTT. Translated, it gives CASSLEASGNTIYF.

This clone showed up just a few times. The V and J genes are TRBV19 and TRBJ1-4, with 8 bases aligning to TRBD1. This CDR3 comprises 18 residues. The junction had 13 bases not matched to a gene; V was cut back by 7 bases and J by 0 bases. Germline CDR1 is LNHDA and CDR2 is SQIVND (reference sequence). The CDR3 spells CASTSRGGTGSTNEKLFF. The CDR3 region has the DNA TGTGCCAGTACCTCGCGGGGCGGGACAGGTTCAACTAATGAAAAACTGTTTTTT.

The V call is TRBV7-9, the J call TRBJ2-3; TRBD2 matches 8 bases. Germline V gene sequence: CDR1 SEHNR, CDR2 FQNEAQ (reference sequence). Trimming at V came to 5 bases and at J to 2 bases, leaving 9 bases not matched to a gene. CDR3 length equals 16 residues. As DNA, the CDR3 is TGTGCCAGCAGCCCCCAGGCGGGGGGCCCCACAGATACGCAGTATTTT. Encoded protein: CASSPQAGGPTDTQYF.

On this clone: Sequence at one end of the junction differs from germline and may be a read error. The chain combines TRBV18 with TRBJ1-5; D unresolved. The CDR3 length is 13 residues. Germline lookup yields CDR1 KGHSH and CDR2 LQKENI. This CDR3 is CASSPDQNLPQHF. The CDR3 coding sequence is TGTGCCAGCTCACCAGATCAGAATCTGCCCCAGCATTTT.

The chain joins TRBV4-3 to TRBJ1-2; tentative D call: TRBD1 (5 bases). The CDR3 totals 16 residues. CDR1 and CDR2 from the germline V gene are LGHNA and YSLEER. Trimming stripped 1 base from V and 6 bases from J, with 18 bases between. CDR3 protein: CASSQVVGANGDGYTF. The DNA of the CDR3 is TGCGCCAGCAGCCAAGTCGTTGGGGCAAACGGAGATGGCTACACCTTC.

Of note for this clone: Its ends do not fully match the called genes, so a read error is possible. The chain recombines TRBV7-9 with TRBJ1-1; unclear D gene. This CDR3 is 15 amino acids long. CDR1 and CDR2 from the germline V gene are SEHNR and FQNEAQ (reference sequence). The CDR3: CSSSPKVRLNTEAFF. DNA of the CDR3: TGTTCCAGCAGCCCTAAGGTCAGGTTGAACACTGAAGCTTTCTTT.

The rearrangement joins TRBV5-1 to TRBJ2-3; 13 nucleotides align to TRBD2. This CDR3 has 16 residues. The germline V gene has CDR1 SGHRS and CDR2 YFSETQ. The V gene end was trimmed by 5 bases and the J gene end by 3 bases; junction bases not matched to a gene: 6. CDR3 in DNA: TGCGCCAGCAGGGAACGACTAGCGGGGGGAACAGATACGCAGTATTTT. Translating gives CASRERLAGGTDTQYF.

The chain combines TRBV29-1 with TRBJ2-3; 9 nucleotides line up with TRBD1. The CDR3 length is 14 residues. Trimming cost V 6 bases and J 6 bases; bases outside gene matches: 10. CDR1 and CDR2 (germline): SQVTM, ANQGSEA. The CDR3 loop is CSVGQGQAIDTQYF. DNA for the CDR3: TGCAGCGTGGGACAGGGCCAAGCAATCGATACGCAGTATTTT.

This clone was picked up a small number of times. The chain couples TRBV30 to TRBJ1-5; D is perhaps TRBD1 (6 bases). The CDR3 runs 18 residues. The germline CDR1 and CDR2 sequences are GTSNPN and SVGIG (reference sequence). Trimming stripped 0 bases from V and 0 bases from J, with 18 bases between. The CDR3 reads CAWSVRGQVGYSNQPQHF. The CDR3 bases are TGTGCCTGGAGTGTAAGGGGACAAGTGGGGTATAGCAATCAGCCCCAGCATTTT.